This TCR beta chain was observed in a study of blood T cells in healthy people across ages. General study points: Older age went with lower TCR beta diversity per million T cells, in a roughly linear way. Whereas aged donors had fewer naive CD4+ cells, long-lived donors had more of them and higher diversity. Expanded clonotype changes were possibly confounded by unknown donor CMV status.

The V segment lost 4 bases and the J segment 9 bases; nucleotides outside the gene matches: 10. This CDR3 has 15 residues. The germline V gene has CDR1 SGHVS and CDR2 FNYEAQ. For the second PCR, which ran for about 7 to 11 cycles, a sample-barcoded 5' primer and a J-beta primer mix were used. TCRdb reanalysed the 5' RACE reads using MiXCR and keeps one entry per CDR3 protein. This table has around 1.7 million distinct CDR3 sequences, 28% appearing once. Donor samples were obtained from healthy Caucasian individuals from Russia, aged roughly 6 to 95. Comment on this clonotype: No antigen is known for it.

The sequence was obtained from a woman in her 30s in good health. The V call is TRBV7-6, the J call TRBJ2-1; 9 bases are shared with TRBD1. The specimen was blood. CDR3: CASSSVDRGITEQFF. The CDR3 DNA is TGTGCCAGCAGCTCCGTGGACAGGGGTATCACTGAGCAGTTCTTC.